A selection of T cell receptor beta chains follows, all from one sample in a study of cytomegalovirus exposure and HLA in healthy donors. Sequenced by immunoSEQ multiplex PCR; TCRdb stores in-frame clones only, minus some. Among under 150,000 clones listed, around three quarters were seen once. Sequencing was carried out using PBMCs. These receptors were obtained from a woman in her 40s in good health and CMV-seronegative. CDR3s include the opening cysteine and the closing phenylalanine or tryptophan. The order of the fields is clone size, J gene, D gene, V gene, CDR3 protein, CDR3 DNA. D genes are given only for firm matches. Expanded clones are given a class, and other clones once, few, many or no size at all.

. | TRBJ2-4 | TRBD2 | TRBV15 | CATSGTGLADYKNIQYF | TGTGCCACCAGCGGTACCGGACTAGCGGATTACAAAAACATTCAGTACTTC
. | TRBJ2-7 | TRBD2 | TRBV27 | CASSSGGGLAPYEQYF | TGTGCCAGCAGCTCCGGGGGGGGGCTAGCCCCCTACGAGCAGTACTTC
. | TRBJ2-7 | TRBD2 | TRBV6-6 | CASKERENEQYF | TGTGCCAGCAAGGAGCGGGAGAACGAGCAGTACTTC
. | TRBJ2-4 | TRBD2 | TRBV9 | CASSAEVGTSGKNIQYF | TGTGCCAGCAGCGCCGAGGTGGGGACTAGCGGAAAAAACATTCAGTACTTC
. | TRBJ1-1 | . | TRBV18 | CASSPYSTGLNTEAFF | TGTGCCAGCTCACCATATTCGACAGGCCTGAACACTGAAGCTTTCTTT
. | TRBJ2-7 | . | TRBV28 | CASKSGAVESYEQYF | TGTGCCAGCAAATCAGGGGCCGTGGAATCCTACGAGCAGTACTTC
. | TRBJ2-3 | . | TRBV5-1 | CASSLGTASTDTQYF | TGCGCCAGCAGCTTGGGGACAGCTAGCACAGATACGCAGTATTTT
. | TRBJ1-5 | TRBD1 | TRBV19 | CASSIGGQGYQPQHF | TGTGCCAGTAGTATAGGAGGACAGGGTTATCAGCCCCAGCATTTT
. | TRBJ1-5 | . | TRBV4-2 | CASSQGGAGGNQPQHF | TGTGCCAGCAGCCAAGGCGGGGCCGGGGGCAATCAGCCCCAGCATTTT
. | TRBJ2-3 | . | TRBV11-3 | CASSLGATTDTQYF | TGTGCCAGCAGCTTAGGGGCAACCACAGATACGCAGTATTTT
. | TRBJ2-2 | TRBD2 | TRBV15 | CATSSLAGVIGELFF | TGTGCCACCAGCAGCCTAGCGGGAGTGATCGGGGAGCTGTTTTTT
. | TRBJ1-3 | TRBD1 | TRBV10-3 | CATQTGGSGNTIYF | TGTGCCACCCAGACAGGGGGCTCTGGAAACACCATATATTTT
. | TRBJ1-2 | . | TRBV2 | CASNPPSGEDGYTF | TGTGCCAGCAATCCCCCTTCCGGGGAAGATGGCTACACCTTC
. | TRBJ1-3 | TRBD1 | TRBV5-1 | CASSLNLQGVFGNTIYF | TGCGCCAGCAGCTTAAATCTTCAGGGGGTTTTTGGAAACACCATATATTTT
. | TRBJ2-3 | TRBD2 | TRBV5-6 | CASSLRGSGRTDTQYF | TGTGCCAGCAGCTTGCGGGGTAGCGGGAGGACAGATACGCAGTATTTT
. | TRBJ2-2 | TRBD1 | TRBV10-2 | CASSVRQGANGELFF | TGCGCCAGCAGTGTACGACAGGGGGCTAACGGGGAGCTGTTTTTT
. | TRBJ2-7 | TRBD2 | TRBV4-1 | CASSQLAGTSFYEQYF | TGCGCCAGCAGCCAATTAGCCGGGACTAGCTTCTACGAGCAGTACTTC
medium-sized | TRBJ2-1 | TRBD1 | TRBV4-2 | CASSQDGTGGYNEQFF | TGTGCCAGCAGCCAAGATGGGACAGGGGGCTACAATGAGCAGTTCTTC
once | TRBJ2-2 | TRBD2 | TRBV5-6 | CASSELAGVFKNTGELFF | TGTGCCAGCAGCGAACTAGCGGGAGTGTTTAAGAACACCGGGGAGCTGTTTTTT
. | TRBJ2-2 | TRBD2 | TRBV13 | CASSQLAGRKAGELFF | TGTGCCAGCAGCCAACTAGCGGGAAGGAAGGCCGGGGAGCTGTTTTTT
. | TRBJ1-4 | . | TRBV18 | CASSRSAGNLEKLFF | TGTGCCAGCTCACGATCGGCAGGGAACCTTGAAAAACTGTTTTTT
. | TRBJ1-2 | . | TRBV11-2 | CASSFSQDPNYGYTF | TGTGCCAGCAGCTTTTCACAGGATCCTAACTATGGCTACACCTTC
. | TRBJ2-1 | . | TRBV7-3 | CASSARTTSNEQFF | TGTGCCAGCAGCGCGCGGACTACGTCCAATGAGCAGTTCTTC
. | TRBJ2-1 | TRBD1 | TRBV18 | CASSPRDRADNEQFF | TGTGCCAGCTCACCACGGGACAGGGCCGACAATGAGCAGTTCTTC
. | TRBJ2-1 | TRBD2 | TRBV9 | CASSRSGGSSYNEQFF | TGTGCCAGCAGCCGTAGCGGGGGAAGCTCCTACAATGAGCAGTTCTTC
. | TRBJ2-7 | . | TRBV28 | CASSNTYEQYF | TGTGCCAGCAGCAACACCTACGAGCAGTACTTC
. | TRBJ2-1 | TRBD2 | TRBV7-8 | CASSRRLAGGDEQFF | TGTGCCAGCAGCCGACGACTAGCGGGTGGGGATGAGCAGTTCTTC
. | TRBJ1-2 | TRBD1 | TRBV27 | CASSLGQGVGGYTF | TGTGCCAGCAGTTTAGGGCAGGGGGTCGGTGGCTACACCTTC
. | TRBJ2-7 | . | TRBV15 | CATSRERGRAYEQYF | TGTGCCACCAGCAGAGAACGCGGCCGGGCCTACGAGCAGTACTTC
. | TRBJ2-3 | . | TRBV11-3 | CASSLGEADTQYF | TGTGCCAGCAGCTTGGGGGAGGCAGATACGCAGTATTTT
. | TRBJ2-1 | . | TRBV7-2 | CASTPLDSYNEQFF | TGTGCCAGCACCCCACTCGATTCCTACAATGAGCAGTTCTTC
few | TRBJ1-2 | . | TRBV11-2 | CASTPLGGRGFYGYTF | TGTGCCAGCACACCCTTGGGGGGGCGTGGGTTCTATGGCTACACCTTC
few | TRBJ2-5 | TRBD1 | TRBV29-1 | CSVTGTGVWETQYF | TGCAGCGTTACTGGGACAGGTGTTTGGGAGACCCAGTACTTC
. | TRBJ1-1 | . | TRBV19 | CASSIQGLNTEAFF | TGTGCCAGTAGTATCCAGGGGTTGAACACTGAAGCTTTCTTT
. | TRBJ2-7 | TRBD1 | TRBV6-5 | CASSYSTGERSYEQYF | TGTGCCAGCAGTTACTCGACAGGGGAACGCTCCTACGAGCAGTACTTC
. | TRBJ1-4 | . | TRBV7-7 | CASSPTAGGCEKLFF | TGTGCTAGCAGCCCCACGGCGGGGGGATGCGAAAAACTGTTTTTT
. | TRBJ2-5 | . | TRBV4-2 | CASSLGGGAPTGETQYF | TGTGCCAGCAGCCTCGGAGGGGGGGCTCCGACCGGGGAGACCCAGTACTTC
once | TRBJ2-7 | . | TRBV21-1 | CASSKEARHLYEQYF | TGTGCCAGCAGCAAAGAGGCTAGGCACCTATACGAGCAGTACTTC